What follows are 21 T cell receptor beta chains derived from one specimen sequenced in a study of blood T cell repertoires in COVID-19. Profiled with immunoSEQ multiplex PCR; TCRdb holds only in-frame clones, not every one. The repertoire has fewer than 85,000 clones, approximately 80% of them found once; the top ten carry 4.8%. Material: peripheral blood. The source is a woman of 80 years or more with active or convalescent COVID-19.

The chain employs TRBV18 and TRBJ1-3; a possible D gene is TRBD1 (6 bases). Deletions cut 2 bases from V and 0 bases from J, with 11 bases between. CDR3 length equals 16 residues. CDR1 is KGHSH, CDR2 LQKENI, per germline. Written as DNA, the CDR3 is TGTGCCAGCTCACCAACTCGGACAGCCTCTGGAAACACCATATATTTT. Translating it yields CASSPTRTASGNTIYF.

This clone has only one observation. The junction departs from the called germline gene at one end, perhaps through a read error. The chain is built from TRBV5-4 and TRBJ2-1; 9 nucleotides match TRBD2. The CDR3 has 15 amino acids. Germline-derived CDR1 and CDR2 are SGHNT and YYREEE (reference sequence). CDR3 nucleotide sequence: TGTGCCAGCAGGAGTACCGGGACTAGCACCTTCCCAGTCATCTTC. Translation gives CASRSTGTSTFPVIF.

This clone appeared once. Compared with germline, one end of the junction differs, possibly owing to a read error. Other DNA sequences in this specimen translate into the identical CDR3. The chain is built from TRBV2 and TRBJ2-2, with 8 bases fitting TRBD2. The CDR3 extends over 17 amino acids. From germline, CDR1 is SNHLY and CDR2 FYNNEI. The CDR3 DNA reads TGCCCCCCCACCAGGGCCGGGGGGGGAGGGGACACCGGGGAGCTGTTTTTT. It translates to CPPTRAGGGGDTGELFF.

This clone was seen only a few times. V usage is TRBV5-4 and J usage is TRBJ1-4, with TRBD1 matching over 7 bases. There are 16 residues in the CDR3. The germline CDR1 and CDR2 sequences are SGHNT and YYREEE (reference sequence). The J segment lost 4 bases and the V segment lost 0 bases, leaving 6 bases of the junction unmatched. CDR3 in amino acids: CASSLDTGEINEKLFF. CDR3 nucleotides: TGTGCCAGCAGCTTGGACACAGGGGAAATTAATGAAAAACTGTTTTTT.

The chain has TRBV24-1 and TRBJ1-1, with D hard to call. Germline CDR1 reads KGHDR; CDR2 reads SFDVKD. With 2 bases removed from V and 1 base from J, the gap between germline ends came to 4 bases. The CDR3 extends over 13 amino acids. The CDR3 reads CATSDSWNTEAFF. The CDR3 DNA reads TGTGCCACCAGTGATTCGTGGAACACTGAAGCTTTCTTT.

The chain links TRBV27 to TRBJ1-1; D is ambiguous. The CDR3 extends over 15 amino acids. V was clipped by 0 bases and J by 1 base, with 9 bases between them. CDR1 is MNHEY, CDR2 SMNVEV, per germline (reference sequence). The CDR3 loop is CASSLSGRWNTEAFF. CDR3 bases: TGTGCCAGCAGTTTATCGGGGAGATGGAACACTGAAGCTTTCTTT.

This chain joins TRBV19 and TRBJ1-4; maybe TRBD1 (6 bases). Germline V gene data show CDR1 as LNHDA and CDR2 as SQIVND (reference sequence). The CDR3 contains 17 residues. V was trimmed by 5 bases and J by 0 bases, leaving 16 bases between them. The CDR3 region is CASSPRSRGTTNEKLFF. In nucleotides, the CDR3 is TGTGCCAGTAGTCCCCGGAGCAGGGGAACAACTAATGAAAAACTGTTTTTT.

The chain uses TRBV19 and TRBJ1-6; no clear D. Germline-derived CDR1 and CDR2 are LNHDA and SQIVND (reference sequence). The CDR3 covers 15 residues. Deletions cut 3 bases from V and 7 bases from J, with 13 bases between. For the CDR3, the DNA is TGTGCCAGTAGTATCGCGGGCCAGTCGAATTCACCCCTCCACTTT. Translation gives CASSIAGQSNSPLHF.

This chain connects TRBV28 to TRBJ1-1; D is unclear. V was shortened by 4 bases and J by 3 bases, with 18 bases between the two germline ends. The CDR3 has 16 residues. Germline V gene lookup returns CDR1 MDHEN and CDR2 SYDVKM. The CDR3 nucleotides read TGTGCCAGCAGTTCGCTGAGGGATTGGCGTGACACTGAAGCTTTCTTT. It encodes CASSSLRDWRDTEAFF. The variable domain in full, completed from reference TRBV28 and TRBJ1-1, reads DVKVTQSSRYLVKRTGEKVFLECVQDMDHENMFWYRQDPGLGLRLIYFSYDVKMKEKGDIPEGYSVSREKKERFSLILESASTNQTSMYLCASSSLRDWRDTEAFFGQGTRLTVV.

CDR3 residues: CASSASDTKTRNYGYTF. DNA for the CDR3: TGTGCCAGCAGTGCATCCGATACCAAGACACGGAACTATGGCTACACCTTC. The V gene is TRBV6-2 or TRBV6-3, the J gene TRBJ1-2; D ambiguous. This CDR3 has 17 residues. Trimming took 5 bases from V and 2 from J, leaving 21 bases between them. The germline V gene has CDR1 MNHEY and CDR2 SVGEGT.

The V gene is TRBV5-1, the J gene TRBJ1-1; tentatively, D is TRBD1 (5 bases). The CDR3 extends over 12 amino acids. Germline V gene data show CDR1 as SGHRS and CDR2 as YFSETQ. V dropped 4 bases and J dropped 7 bases, with 11 bases sitting between them. The CDR3: CASSRPGDEAFF. CDR3 coding DNA: TGCGCCAGCAGCAGGCCGGGGGATGAAGCTTTCTTT. Complete variable domain (other parts from reference TRBV5-1 and TRBJ1-1): KAGVTQTPRYLIKTRGQQVTLSCSPISGHRSVSWYQQTPGQGLQFLFEYFSETQRNKGNFPGRFSGRQFSNSRSEMNVSTLELGDSALYLCASSRPGDEAFFGQGTRLTVV.

The gene calls are TRBV28 and TRBJ2-7, with TRBD1 matching 7 bases. This CDR3 contains 13 residues. CDR1 MDHEN and CDR2 SYDVKM come from the germline V gene. V dropped 5 bases and J dropped 5; count of bases not matched to a gene: 6. The CDR3 DNA follows: TGTGCCAGCAGTGGACAGGTGAGGAACGAGCAGTACTTC. Its protein is CASSGQVRNEQYF.

In regard to this clone: This CDR3 fails to terminate in the conserved phenylalanine or tryptophan, so it likely reflects a read error. No DNA is shown, since the ends of the CDR3 on it are uncertain; the CDR3 is the one TCRdb lists. The J gene is TRBJ2-7, the V gene TRBV6-2 or TRBV6-3; the table's D call of TRBD2 was not tested on the DNA. Looked up from germline, CDR1 is MNHEY and CDR2 is SVGEGT. The CDR3 contains 12 residues when both ends are counted. The CDR3 sequence: CASSRGPGLGGL.

The chain carries TRBV7-9 and TRBJ1-4; possible D gene TRBD1, 5 bases. Germline CDR1 and CDR2: SEHNR and FQNEAQ (reference sequence). The CDR3 runs 14 residues. V was cut by 3 bases and J by 4 bases, with 9 bases left in between. The CDR3 bases are TGTGCCAGCAGCTTTTTGACAGATAATGAAAAACTGTTTTTT. Its protein product is CASSFLTDNEKLFF. Variable domain in full (rest from reference TRBV7-9 and TRBJ1-4): DTGVSQNPRHKITKRGQNVTFRCDPISEHNRLYWYRQTLGQGPEFLTYFQNEAQLEKSRLLSDRFSAERPKGSFSTLEIQRTEQGDSAMYLCASSFLTDNEKLFFGSGTQLSVL.

V gene TRBV30 combines with J gene TRBJ2-2; D may be TRBD2 (5 bases). V was clipped by 3 bases and J by 4 bases, with 12 bases between them. CDR1 and CDR2 from the germline V gene are GTSNPN and SVGIG (reference sequence). This CDR3 is 14 amino acids long. DNA for the CDR3: TGTGCCTGGAGGGGCCCGGGGTCCACCGGGGAGCTGTTTTTT. Its translation: CAWRGPGSTGELFF.

This sequence joins TRBV27 and TRBJ1-5; 8 positions agree with TRBD1. Trimming removed 1 base from V and 7 bases from J; junction bases left unmatched: 9. The germline gives CDR1 MNHEY, CDR2 SMNVEV (reference sequence). The CDR3 length is 16 residues. In DNA form, the CDR3 reads TGTGCCAGCAGTTTATGGTCAGGGGGCCTCGGACAGCCCCAGCATTTT. The encoded protein is CASSLWSGGLGQPQHF.

This clone came up once. This rearrangement joins TRBV2 to TRBJ1-2, with 9 bases aligning to TRBD1. With 5 bases clipped from V and 4 bases from J, the junction kept 5 bases outside the gene matches. Germline loops: CDR1 SNHLY, CDR2 FYNNEI. CDR3 length equals 14 residues. CDR3: CASSYLTGGYGYTF. The CDR3 bases are TGTGCCAGCAGTTACTTGACAGGGGGCTATGGCTACACCTTC. Full variable domain (missing parts from reference TRBV2 and TRBJ1-2): EPEVTQTPSHQVTQMGQEVILRCVPISNHLYFYWYRQILGQKVEFLVSFYNNEISEKSEIFDDQFSVERPDGSNFTLKIRSTKLEDSAMYFCASSYLTGGYGYTFGSGTRLTVV.

The chain employs TRBV7-9 and TRBJ1-4; D is perhaps TRBD1 (5 bases). With 5 bases removed from V and 2 bases from J, the gap between germline ends came to 9 bases. Germline CDR1 SEHNR, CDR2 FQNEAQ (reference sequence). The CDR3 covers 14 residues. This CDR3 reads CASSGGTTNEKLFF. Written as DNA, the CDR3 is TGTGCCAGCAGCGGGGGGACCACTAATGAAAAACTGTTTTTT.

The J gene is TRBJ1-2, the V gene TRBV7-2; 8 bases are shared with TRBD1. The CDR3 spans 13 residues. The J segment lost 8 bases and the V segment lost 3 bases, leaving 5 bases of the junction unmatched. CDR1 and CDR2 from the germline V gene are SGHTA and FQGNSA. CDR3 DNA sequence: TGTGCCAGCAGCTTTCAGGGGGCGTTAGGCTACACCTTC. Its protein is CASSFQGALGYTF.

The CDR3 sequence: CASTAGTANTGELFF. The DNA of the CDR3 is TGCGCCAGCACCGCGGGGACGGCGAACACCGGGGAGCTGTTTTTT. V is TRBV5-1 and J is TRBJ2-2; possibly TRBD2 for D (6 bases). Trimming pared 6 bases from V and 0 bases from J, leaving 12 bases between. The CDR3 has 15 amino acids. Germline V gene lookup returns CDR1 SGHRS and CDR2 YFSETQ.

The rearrangement links TRBV7-2 to TRBJ2-1, with 11 nucleotides matching TRBD1. The CDR3 runs to 17 residues. CDR1 is SGHTA and CDR2 is FQGNSA in the germline V gene. V trimming: 5 bases; J trimming: 6 bases; junction bases outside the gene matches: 12. The CDR3 loop reads CASSLYPGQGGSNEQFF. CDR3 nucleotide sequence: TGTGCCAGCAGCCTATACCCGGGACAGGGGGGTTCCAATGAGCAGTTCTTC.